This TCR beta chain is drawn from a study of cytomegalovirus exposure and HLA in healthy donors. Study-wide results and limits: Rarity marked most TCR sequences, yet some public TCRs occurred in many donors. In a later analysis, V- and J-gene trimming of beta chains associated with a DCLRE1C missense variant, replicated independently.

Worth noting for this clone: What it recognizes is unknown.

The CDR3 sequence is 16 residues long. Unmatched junction bases numbered 7, after V lost 4 bases and J lost 3 bases. Germline V gene sequence: CDR1 MGHDK, CDR2 SYGVNS. This PCR relied on a set of 60 Vbeta primers and 13 Jbeta primers. This table comes from immunoSEQ multiplex PCR, and its TCRdb copy is limited to in-frame clones, with some not included. The sample lists some 150,000 clones; roughly 76% were seen once. This clonotype was sampled from a woman aged 45-65 years in good health and CMV-seronegative. Specimen: PBMCs. The rearrangement joins TRBV25-1 to TRBJ1-3; TRBD1 agrees at 9 bases. In DNA, the CDR3 is TGTGCCAGCAGTGCTATTGGGACAGGGTATGGAAACACCATATATTTT. This gives the protein CASSAIGTGYGNTIYF.